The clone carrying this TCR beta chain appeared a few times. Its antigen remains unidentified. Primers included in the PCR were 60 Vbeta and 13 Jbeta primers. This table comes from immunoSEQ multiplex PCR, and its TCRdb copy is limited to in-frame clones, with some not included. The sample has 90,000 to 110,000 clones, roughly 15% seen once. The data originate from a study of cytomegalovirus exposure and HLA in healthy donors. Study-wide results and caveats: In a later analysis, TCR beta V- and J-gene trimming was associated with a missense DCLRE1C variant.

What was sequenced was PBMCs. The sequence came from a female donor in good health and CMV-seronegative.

The CDR3 spells CASGAMDGYTF. The CDR3 DNA reads TGTGCCAGCGGGGCAATGGATGGCTACACCTTC. This sequence joins TRBV6-1 and TRBJ1-2, with D tentatively TRBD1 (5 bases). Germline V gene lookup returns CDR1 MNHNS and CDR2 SASEGT. V lost 8 bases to trimming and J lost 6 bases, with 10 bases between them. The CDR3 contains 11 residues.